Only a few counts were recorded for the clone carrying this T cell receptor beta chain. This CDR3 contains 13 residues. Germline V gives CDR1 SGHTA, CDR2 FQGNSA. Trimming at V came to 3 bases and at J to 6 bases, leaving 4 bases not matched to a gene. TCRdb redid the calling of the 5' RACE reads with MiXCR, one entry per CDR3 protein. The table has roughly 480,000 distinct CDR3 sequences, 20% to 25% seen once; the top ten hold about 2.7%. The data belong to a study of identical twins. These data also featured in a second study, about T cells expressing NK-cell markers.

This chain uses TRBV7-2 with TRBJ2-7; 8 positions match TRBD2. The source material was CD4+ T cells sorted from blood. The clonotype was recovered from a woman aged 18-29 years in good health. CDR3: CASSFLTSAEQYF. CDR3 bases: TGTGCCAGCAGCTTCTTGACTAGCGCCGAGCAGTACTTC.